This is a list of T cell receptor beta chains from one sample in a study of cytomegalovirus exposure and HLA in healthy donors. This table comes from immunoSEQ multiplex PCR, and its TCRdb copy is limited to in-frame clones, with some not included. The table has approximately 59,000 clones, 60% to 70% seen once. Sequencing was performed on PBMCs. The origin of the receptors is a man in his forties in good health and CMV-seropositive. CDR3s include the opening cysteine and the closing phenylalanine or tryptophan. A D gene is named only where the DNA matches it firmly. For some rows the clone size is stated as once, few or many, or as a class when expanded; others skip it.

>NA|TRBJ1-2|TRBV15|NA
CATSRDHSSYGYTF
TGTGCCACCAGCAGAGATCACAGCTCCTATGGCTACACCTTC
>TRBD1|TRBJ1-5|TRBV6-6|few
CAIEGNRGLGQPQHF
TGTGCCATCGAGGGGAACAGGGGTTTGGGTCAGCCCCAGCATTTT
>TRBD2|TRBJ2-3|TRBV5-1|NA
CASSFWTSGGTNTQYF
TGCGCCAGCAGCTTCTGGACTAGCGGGGGAACGAATACGCAGTATTTT
>NA|TRBJ1-6|TRBV28|NA
CASMGANNSPLHF
TGTGCCAGCATGGGGGCGAATAATTCACCCCTCCACTTT
>NA|TRBJ2-4|TRBV5-6|NA
CASSFSSTIQYF
TGTGCCAGCAGCTTTTCGAGTACCATTCAGTACTTC
>NA|TRBJ2-7|TRBV7-9|NA
CASSGRGYEQYF
TGTGCCAGCAGCGGCAGGGGCTACGAGCAGTACTTC
>TRBD1|TRBJ2-7|TRBV6-6|NA
CASSYNRGVYEQYF
TGTGCCAGCAGCTACAACAGGGGAGTGTACGAGCAGTACTTC
>NA|TRBJ1-6|TRBV7-9|NA
CASSPIRSGGNSPLHF
TGTGCCAGCAGCCCGATACGCTCGGGGGGTAACTCACCCCTCCACTTT
>NA|TRBJ2-7|TRBV5-4|NA
CASSSQGPSYEQYF
TGTGCCAGCAGCTCTCAGGGGCCCTCCTACGAGCAGTACTTC
>NA|TRBJ2-7|TRBV5-5|once
CASSATGTSYEQYF
TGTGCCAGCAGCGCTACAGGTACGTCCTACGAGCAGTACTTC
>NA|TRBJ1-2|TRBV14|NA
CASSAAGASIYGYTF
TGTGCCAGCAGCGCCGCGGGGGCTTCGATCTATGGCTACACCTTC
>TRBD2|TRBJ2-1|TRBV7-3|NA
CASSRSGLGYNEQFF
TGTGCCAGCAGCCGTTCGGGACTAGGTTACAATGAGCAGTTCTTC
>NA|TRBJ1-1|TRBV18|NA
CASSPPVARASTEAFF
TGTGCCAGCTCACCACCGGTTGCGCGGGCGTCCACTGAAGCTTTCTTT
>TRBD1|TRBJ1-2|TRBV5-8|NA
CASSDQTGGVYGYTF
TGTGCCAGCAGCGACCAAACAGGGGGCGTCTATGGCTACACCTTC
>NA|TRBJ1-5|TRBV18|NA
CASSQQGREPQHF
TGTGCCAGCTCACAACAGGGACGGGAGCCCCAGCATTTT
>TRBD1|TRBJ1-1|TRBV6-1|NA
CASSTLDRARAFF
TGTGCCAGCAGCACCCTGGACAGGGCGCGGGCTTTCTTT
>NA|TRBJ1-2|TRBV19|NA
CASSINPGGGYGYTF
TGTGCCAGTAGTATAAATCCGGGGGGCGGCTATGGCTACACCTTC
>NA|TRBJ1-5|TRBV27|NA
CASPTKTTVPQPQHF
TGTGCCAGCCCAACAAAAACGACAGTACCCCAGCCCCAGCATTTT
>NA|TRBJ1-1|TRBV7-9|NA
CASSRWTEAFF
TGTGCCAGCAGCCGGTGGACTGAAGCTTTCTTT
>NA|TRBJ2-5|TRBV7-9|few
CASSPGGRQETQYF
TGTGCCAGCAGCCCCGGAGGAAGGCAAGAGACCCAGTACTTC
>NA|TRBJ1-6|TRBV10-3|once
CAINREGSPLHF
TGTGCCATCAATAGGGAGGGTTCACCCCTCCACTTT
>TRBD1|TRBJ2-3|TRBV7-2|NA
CASSTRTGDTQYF
TGTGCCAGCAGCACCAGGACAGGGGATACGCAGTATTTT
>NA|TRBJ2-5|TRBV10-3|few
CAIKGEETQYF
TGTGCCATCAAGGGGGAAGAGACCCAGTACTTC
>TRBD1|TRBJ2-7|TRBV14|NA
CASSQLGDRGLYEQYF
TGTGCCAGCAGCCAGTTGGGGGACAGGGGGCTCTACGAGCAGTACTTC
>NA|TRBJ2-7|TRBV19|NA
CASMGGGEQYF
TGTGCCTCCATGGGAGGGGGCGAGCAGTACTTC
>NA|TRBJ2-7|TRBV7-9|NA
CASSLGRSNYEQYF
TGTGCCAGCAGCTTGGGCCGCTCCAACTACGAGCAGTACTTC
>NA|TRBJ1-1|TRBV2|NA
CATRGLMNTEAFF
TGTGCCACCCGGGGACTGATGAACACTGAAGCTTTCTTT
>TRBD1|TRBJ1-2|TRBV29-1|NA
CSVDPQGEDYGYTF
TGCAGCGTTGATCCGCAGGGGGAAGACTATGGCTACACCTTC
>NA|TRBJ2-2|TRBV7-9|few
CASSLDQGSGELFF
TGTGCCAGCAGCTTAGATCAGGGTTCCGGGGAGCTGTTTTTT
>TRBD2|TRBJ2-7|TRBV11-2|NA
CASSSGLAGGNEQYF
TGTGCCAGCAGCTCCGGACTAGCGGGAGGTAACGAGCAGTACTTC
>TRBD1|TRBJ1-4|TRBV2|NA
CAIGEQGADEKLFF
TGTGCCATAGGGGAGCAGGGGGCAGATGAAAAACTGTTTTTT
>TRBD2|TRBJ2-7|TRBV19|few
CASSASGTSIDEQYF
TGTGCCAGTAGTGCTTCCGGGACTAGCATCGATGAGCAGTACTTC
>NA|TRBJ1-1|TRBV5-4|few
CASSDQGPDQKAFF
TGTGCCAGCAGCGACCAGGGCCCAGACCAGAAAGCTTTCTTT
>NA|TRBJ1-2|TRBV6-5|NA
CASTGVGYGYTF
TGTGCCAGCACAGGGGTCGGTTATGGCTACACCTTC
>NA|TRBJ2-7|TRBV25-1|NA
CASSEFHSYEQYF
TGTGCCAGCAGTGAATTCCACTCCTACGAGCAGTACTTC
>NA|TRBJ2-7|TRBV10-3|NA
CATGGSYEQYF
TGTGCCACTGGCGGATCCTACGAGCAGTACTTC
>TRBD2|TRBJ2-7|TRBV16|few
CASSQSSGRNGHEQYF
TGTGCCAGCAGCCAATCGAGCGGGAGAAACGGCCACGAGCAGTACTTC
>TRBD1|TRBJ1-2|TRBV7-2|NA
CASSLTPGQGANGYTF
TGTGCCAGCAGCTTGACCCCGGGACAGGGGGCCAATGGCTACACCTTC
>NA|TRBJ1-1|TRBV7-2|NA
CASSPVRAAVF
TGTGCCAGCAGCCCCGTTAGGGCAGCGGTCTTT
>NA|TRBJ1-2|TRBV29-1|NA
CSVDGGSNYGYTF
TGCAGCGTTGACGGGGGGTCTAACTATGGCTACACCTTC
>NA|TRBJ2-7|TRBV18|few
CASSPTSYEQYF
TGTGCCAGCTCACCAACTTCCTACGAGCAGTACTTC
>NA|TRBJ2-7|TRBV13|NA
CASSTTAGSYEQYF
TGTGCCAGCAGCACCACTGCGGGATCCTACGAGCAGTACTTC
>TRBD1|TRBJ1-4|TRBV6-4|few
CASSPSTGAGEKLFF
TGTGCCAGCAGTCCCTCGACAGGGGCAGGGGAAAAACTGTTTTTT
>TRBD1|TRBJ1-5|TRBV18|NA
CASSQEGQGSQPQHF
TGTGCCAGCTCACAAGAGGGACAGGGCAGTCAGCCCCAGCATTTT
>TRBD1|TRBJ1-1|TRBV6-6|once
CASTSTGQSFTEAFF
TGTGCCAGCACGTCAACGGGACAGTCATTCACTGAAGCTTTCTTT
>NA|TRBJ1-6|TRBV19|NA
CASSINVGLPSGPLHF
TGTGCCAGTAGTATAAATGTTGGTCTACCCTCGGGGCCCCTCCACTTT
>NA|TRBJ2-1|TRBV19|NA
CASSTRQGHSYNEQFF
TGTGCCAGTAGTACGCGACAAGGTCACTCCTACAATGAGCAGTTCTTC
>TRBD1|TRBJ1-2|TRBV18|NA
CASSRGQGPYGYTF
TGTGCCAGCTCACGAGGACAGGGACCGTATGGCTACACCTTC
>NA|TRBJ2-1|TRBV5-4|NA
CASSFRSSYNEQFF
TGTGCCAGCAGCTTTCGGAGCTCCTACAATGAGCAGTTCTTC
>TRBD2|TRBJ2-5|TRBV6-1|NA
CASGGLAGYQETQYF
TGTGCCAGCGGGGGACTAGCGGGGTACCAAGAGACCCAGTACTTC
>NA|TRBJ1-5|TRBV4-1|NA
CASSPQMDQPQHF
TGCGCCAGCAGCCCGCAGATGGATCAGCCCCAGCATTTT
>TRBD2|TRBJ2-5|TRBV7-2|NA
CASSLVGLEETQYF
TGTGCCAGCAGCTTAGTGGGACTAGAAGAGACCCAGTACTTC
>TRBD1|TRBJ1-5|TRBV19|NA
CASSTQGGQPQHF
TGTGCCAGTAGTACCCAGGGGGGTCAGCCCCAGCATTTT
>TRBD1|TRBJ1-1|TRBV20-1|NA
CSAQDRAWDFF
TGCAGTGCCCAGGACAGGGCTTGGGATTTCTTT
>NA|TRBJ2-2|TRBV4-1|NA
CASRVQVNTGELFF
TGCGCCAGCAGGGTACAGGTGAACACCGGGGAGCTGTTTTTT
>NA|TRBJ2-5|TRBV7-9|NA
CASSSDSGTQYF
TGTGCCAGCAGTTCCGATAGCGGGACCCAGTACTTC
>TRBD2|TRBJ2-3|TRBV30|NA
CAWSRSGGATYTQYF
TGTGCCTGGAGCCGTAGCGGGGGGGCAACATATACGCAGTATTTT
>NA|TRBJ2-2|TRBV18|few
CASSPSGTSPNTGELFF
TGTGCCAGCTCACCGTCCGGGACATCACCCAACACCGGGGAGCTGTTTTTT
>NA|TRBJ1-2|TRBV29-1|NA
CSAGGANYGYTF
TGCAGCGCGGGGGGCGCAAACTATGGCTACACCTTC